This TCR beta chain was recovered during a study of OX40 agonist ivuxolimab in advanced cancers. Overall study context: Each dose-escalation patient presented with hepatocellular carcinoma, melanoma, renal cell or head and neck cancer.

Findings of the study overall: The work left the antigen specificity of expanded peripheral T cells undetermined. The CD4+ and CD8+ T cells in the blood had expanded clonally by week 6 at 0.1 to 3.0 mg/kg. Near-lowest levels of clonal expansion characterized partial responders at 0.1-3.0 mg/kg.

Concerning this clone: Its target is not known.

Trimming removed 3 bases from V and 0 bases from J; junction bases left unmatched: 4. Germline CDR1 SGHVS, CDR2 FQNEAQ. This CDR3 has 15 residues. Profiled with immunoSEQ multiplex PCR; TCRdb holds only in-frame clones, not every one. This table holds under 85,000 clones, around nine tenths found once. Here the sequenced sample was CD4+ or CD8+ T cells sorted from blood, taken in a trial of the OX40 agonist ivuxolimab. V gene TRBV7-8 combines with J gene TRBJ2-7; 8 bases line up with TRBD2. This receptor was obtained from an adult with an advanced solid tumor such as melanoma, head and neck, liver or kidney cancer. The CDR3 coding sequence is TGTGCCAGCAGCTTGCGGGGGGAAAGCTCCTACGAGCAGTACTTC. It encodes CASSLRGESSYEQYF.